These 5 T cell receptor beta chains came from one sample sequenced in a study of blood T cell repertoires in COVID-19. TCRdb's table, derived via immunoSEQ multiplex PCR, lists solely in-frame clones and lacks some. This table holds 50,000 to 60,000 clones, more than 85% found once. Specimen: peripheral blood. These TCRs come from an elderly woman with acute or convalescent COVID-19.

The chain combines TRBV6-5 with TRBJ2-1, with 9 bases identical to TRBD1. The V gene's germline CDR1 is MNHEY and CDR2 SVGAGI. The V and J ends lost 8 bases and 6 bases, in that order; junction bases with no gene match: 11. The CDR3 runs to 15 residues. The CDR3 region is CASYGSGTGTNEQFF. As DNA, the CDR3 is TGTGCCAGCTACGGCTCCGGGACAGGGACCAATGAGCAGTTCTTC.

J is TRBJ1-6 and V is TRBV3-1 (or the pseudogene TRBV3-2); D might be TRBD1 (5 bases). The V and J ends lost 4 bases and 11 bases respectively, with 9 bases between them. The CDR3 is 12 residues long. Looked up from germline, CDR1 is LGHDT and CDR2 is YNNKEL (reference sequence). This CDR3 reads CASSPGLPPLHF. The CDR3 coding sequence is TGTGCCAGCAGCCCGGGACTCCCACCCCTCCACTTT.

This chain uses TRBV24-1 with TRBJ2-3; 9 nucleotides agree with TRBD2. The germline V gene has CDR1 KGHDR and CDR2 SFDVKD. Unmatched junction bases numbered 3, after V lost 5 bases and J lost 4 bases. The CDR3 sequence is 14 residues long. CDR3 bases: TGTGCCACCAGTGCGACTAGCGGTGCAGATACGCAGTATTTT. Its translation is CATSATSGADTQYF.

The genes are TRBV2 and TRBJ2-7, with D perhaps TRBD1 (6 bases). Deletions cut 2 bases from V and 3 bases from J, with 8 bases between. The CDR3 sequence is 13 residues long. CDR1 is SNHLY and CDR2 is FYNNEI in the germline V gene. DNA of the CDR3: TGTGCCAGCAGTGAATTCAGGGGCTACGAGCAGTACTTC. Amino acid sequence: CASSEFRGYEQYF.

The chain carries TRBV5-1 and TRBJ1-1; D unresolved. The CDR3 runs to 15 residues. V lost 0 bases, J lost 3 bases, and 12 bases lay in between. The V gene's germline CDR1 is SGHRS and CDR2 YFSETQ. The CDR3 region is CASSLEPGQDTEAFF. In nucleotides, the CDR3 is TGCGCCAGCAGCTTGGAGCCAGGTCAGGACACTGAAGCTTTCTTT.